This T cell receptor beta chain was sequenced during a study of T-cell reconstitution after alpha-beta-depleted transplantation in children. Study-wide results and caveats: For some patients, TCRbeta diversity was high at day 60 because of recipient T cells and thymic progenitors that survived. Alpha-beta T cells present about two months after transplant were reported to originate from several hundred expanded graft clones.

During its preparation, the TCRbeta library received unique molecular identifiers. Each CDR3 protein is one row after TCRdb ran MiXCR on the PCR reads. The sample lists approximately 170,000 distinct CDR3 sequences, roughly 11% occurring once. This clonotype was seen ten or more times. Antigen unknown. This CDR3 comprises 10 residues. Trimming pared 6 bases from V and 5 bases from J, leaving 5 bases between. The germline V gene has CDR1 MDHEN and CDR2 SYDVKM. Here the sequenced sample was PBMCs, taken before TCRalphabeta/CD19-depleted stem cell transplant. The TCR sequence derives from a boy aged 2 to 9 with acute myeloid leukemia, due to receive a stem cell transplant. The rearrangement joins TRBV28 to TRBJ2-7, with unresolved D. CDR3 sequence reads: CASRDHEQYF. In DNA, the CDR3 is TGTGCCAGCAGAGACCACGAGCAGTACTTC.